This TCR beta chain was obtained from a study of shared clonotypes between healthy human individuals. Deep was the level used in running the assay. Data came from immunoSEQ multiplex PCR; TCRdb stores just in-frame clones and leaves some out. The sample contains 1,400,000 or so clones, 98% of which appear only once. This CDR3 contains 16 residues. From germline, CDR1 is MNHEY and CDR2 SVGAGI. Trimming removed 2 bases from V and 7 bases from J; junction bases left unmatched: 8. The receptor's source is a man aged 25-40 years in good health. Sequenced material: naive CD4+ T cells sorted from blood. Subset of the sample: CD45RA+ positively selected. The chain joins TRBV6-5 to TRBJ1-4, with TRBD1 identical over 9 bases. DNA for the CDR3: TGTGCCAGCAGTTACAGGACAGGGGCCGCTCGTGAAAAACTGTTTTTT. Its protein is CASSYRTGAAREKLFF.